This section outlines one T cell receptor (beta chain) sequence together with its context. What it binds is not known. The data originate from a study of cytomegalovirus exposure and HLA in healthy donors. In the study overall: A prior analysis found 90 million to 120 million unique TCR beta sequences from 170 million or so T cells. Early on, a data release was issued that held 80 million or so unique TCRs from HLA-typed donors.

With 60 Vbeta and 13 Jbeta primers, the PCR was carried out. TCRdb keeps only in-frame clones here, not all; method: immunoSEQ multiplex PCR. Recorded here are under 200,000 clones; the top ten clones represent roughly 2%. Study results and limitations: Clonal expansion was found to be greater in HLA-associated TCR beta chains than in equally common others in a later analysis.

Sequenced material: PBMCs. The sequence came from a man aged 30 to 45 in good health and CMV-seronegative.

The DNA for the CDR3 is TGCGCCAGCAGCTTGAAACAGGACACAGATACGCAGTATTTT. Amino acids: CASSLKQDTDTQYF. The V call is TRBV5-1, the J call TRBJ2-3; the D gene is possibly TRBD1 (5 bases). This CDR3 is 14 amino acids long. Germline CDR1 and CDR2: SGHRS and YFSETQ. The V end lost 1 base, the J end lost 2 bases, and 8 bases lay between the germline ends.